A selection of T cell receptor beta chains follows, all from one sample in a study of sequential checkpoint blockade in melanoma. The table came from immunoSEQ multiplex PCR; TCRdb's copy has only in-frame clones and leaves some out. Here the sample spans roughly 19,000 clones, around 80% being singletons. The sample in question was CD8+ T cells sorted from blood (inferred from file names), obtained from a patient given nivolumab and ipilimumab in sequence. These receptors all come from a human donor with melanoma. The CDR3 runs from the conserved cysteine through the conserved F or W. Fields, in order: D gene, clone size, J gene, V gene, CDR3 DNA, CDR3 protein. D genes are given only for firm matches. Rows may omit the clone size; those that give it use once, few, many or a size class.

d_call: NA; clone_size: NA; j_call: TRBJ2-1; v_call: TRBV19; cdr3_nt: TGTGCCAGTAGTATGCGGGCCACCCTGTACAATGAGCAGTTCTTC; cdr3_aa: CASSMRATLYNEQFF
d_call: NA; clone_size: NA; j_call: TRBJ2-7; v_call: TRBV18; cdr3_nt: TGTGCCAGCTCACCACCGACTATCTCCTACGAGCAGTACTTC; cdr3_aa: CASSPPTISYEQYF
d_call: NA; clone_size: NA; j_call: TRBJ1-2; v_call: TRBV29-1; cdr3_nt: TGCAGCGTTGACGAGGGAAATTATGGCTACACCTTC; cdr3_aa: CSVDEGNYGYTF
d_call: NA; clone_size: few; j_call: TRBJ1-6; v_call: TRBV7-8; cdr3_nt: TGTGCCAGAAGCTTAAGGCCGATTTACCAGGAAAGCTCCCATAATTCCCCCCTCCACTTT; cdr3_aa: CARSLRPIYQESSHNSPLHF
d_call: TRBD2; clone_size: few; j_call: TRBJ2-7; v_call: TRBV7-9; cdr3_nt: TGTGCCAGCAGCCCTACCGGGGGGTACGAGCAGTACTTC; cdr3_aa: CASSPTGGYEQYF
d_call: NA; clone_size: NA; j_call: TRBJ1-4; v_call: TRBV28; cdr3_nt: TGTGCCAGCAGTTTCAGACTTAATGAAAAACTGTTTTTT; cdr3_aa: CASSFRLNEKLFF
d_call: NA; clone_size: NA; j_call: TRBJ1-1; v_call: TRBV11-2; cdr3_nt: TGTGCCAGCAGGAAAGCAGGGGAGTTGAACACTGAAGCTTTCTTT; cdr3_aa: CASRKAGELNTEAFF
d_call: NA; clone_size: NA; j_call: TRBJ2-5; v_call: TRBV14; cdr3_nt: TGTGCCAGCGGTCCCGGGACTTTGCTCTACTTC; cdr3_aa: CASGPGTLLYF
d_call: NA; clone_size: NA; j_call: TRBJ2-5; v_call: TRBV19; cdr3_nt: TGTGCCAGTAGTCCGCGACTAGTCCAAGAGACCCAGTACTTC; cdr3_aa: CASSPRLVQETQYF
d_call: NA; clone_size: NA; j_call: TRBJ2-7; v_call: TRBV2; cdr3_nt: TGTGCCAGCAGGGGCGGGGTAGGGAGCTCCTACGAGCAGTACTTC; cdr3_aa: CASRGGVGSSYEQYF
d_call: TRBD1; clone_size: NA; j_call: TRBJ1-5; v_call: TRBV7-9; cdr3_nt: TGCGCCAGCAGCCAGGACAGGGCAACGGAGCCCCAGCATTTT; cdr3_aa: CASSQDRATEPQHF